The source of this T cell receptor (beta chain) is a study of beta chain features in type 1 diabetes. Study-level results: Compared with healthy donors, patients appeared to share more similar naive, central memory and regulatory TCRB repertoires. All four CD4+ subsets of Type 1 diabetes patients contained TCRB CDR3s that were moderately but significantly shorter.

Every single donor gave one heparinised blood draw, and these averaged roughly 120 mL. All sorted populations exceeded 95% purity. Per germline, CDR1 SGHAT and CDR2 FQNNGV. V lost 3 bases to trimming and J lost 2 bases; unmatched junction nucleotides: 3. The length of the CDR3 is 15 residues. This clone was detected a few times. What it binds is not known. Sequenced material consisted of expressed TCRB transcripts (all of the isolated RNA was reverse transcribed). The assay was immunoSEQ multiplex PCR, and TCRdb's table has in-frame clones only and misses some. The sample includes 100,000 to 150,000 clones, roughly 10% of them seen just once.

This chain links TRBV11-2 with TRBJ2-1; the match to TRBD2 covers 8 bases. The sequence was obtained from a man younger than 45 with type 1 diabetes. The sequencing sample was made of central memory CD4+ T cells from blood. DNA for the CDR3: TGTGCCAGCAGCTTGGGGCGGGGGGCCTACAATGAGCAGTTCTTC. Translated, it gives CASSLGRGAYNEQFF. Supplemented by reference TRBV11-2 and TRBJ2-1, the full variable domain reads EAGVAQSPRYKIIEKRQSVAFWCNPISGHATLYWYQQILGQGPKLLIQFQNNGVVDDSQLPKDRFSAERLKGVDSTLKIQPAKLEDSAVYLCASSLGRGAYNEQFFGPGTRLTVL.